This T cell receptor beta chain was profiled in a study of regulatory T cells in long-lasting Graves disease. General study findings and limits: Persistent disease samples used TRBV28, TRBJ1-2 and TRBJ2-5 preferentially. Less diverse TCR repertoires were seen in persistent Graves' patients than in newly diagnosed ones.

Investigators prepared the TCR beta libraries by applying iRepertoire HTBI primers and Arm-PCR of CDR3 regions. One entry per CDR3 protein, called by TCRdb with MiXCR from the multiplex PCR reads. The table lists about 450,000 distinct CDR3 sequences, 23% of them singletons. Time point given: persistent/refractory GD, antithyroid drugs over 5 years with positive TRAb. Following extraction of RNA from PBMCs, that RNA was used to make the TCR library. V lost 10 bases, J lost 1 base, and 14 bases lay in between. The CDR3 has 13 residues. Germline V gene sequence: CDR1 MNHNS, CDR2 SASEGT. This clonotype was picked up many times. Its antigen is unidentified.

The sample here was peripheral blood mononuclear cells (PBMCs), taken when the disease was refractory, from a patient treated with antithyroid drugs. This TCR was sampled from a female donor with Graves disease. The chain recombines TRBV6-1 with TRBJ2-7; D is unresolved. DNA of the CDR3: TGTGCCATCCTAATTTTAGGGTCCTACGAGCAGTACTTC. It translates to CAILILGSYEQYF.